Listed below are T cell receptor beta chains from one sample, sequenced in a study of control samples from healthy donors and cancer patients. Produced via immunoSEQ multiplex PCR; TCRdb's table is partial and in-frame only. The repertoire holds under 85,000 clones, with more than 80% as singletons. The sample was PBMCs. These receptors originate from a woman between 45 and 60 years old with lung cancer. The CDR3 runs from the conserved cysteine through the conserved F or W. Each record gives: D gene, J gene, CDR3 length, V gene, clone size, CDR3 DNA, CDR3 protein. A D gene is named only where the DNA matches it firmly. Size tells how often a clone was seen (once, few, many) or the class of an expanded clone, and some rows leave it out.

TRBD1	TRBJ1-5	13	TRBV6-1	NA	TGTGCCAGCAGTGAAGGAGGGGGCACGCCCCAGCATTTT	CASSEGGGTPQHF
NA	TRBJ1-1	11	TRBV20-1	NA	TGCAGTGCTAGTGGTTACACTGAAGCTTTCTTT	CSASGYTEAFF
TRBD2	TRBJ2-7	11	TRBV4-3	few	TGCGCCAGCAGTAGCGGGTACGAGCAGTACTTC	CASSSGYEQYF
TRBD1	TRBJ2-5	14	TRBV5-8	few	TGTGCCAGCAGCTTACAGGGGGTGGTAGAGACCCAGTACTTC	CASSLQGVVETQYF
NA	TRBJ1-1	17	TRBV12-5	NA	TGTGCTAGTGGTTCCACCCTTCATTTAACAGGGAACACTGAAGCTTTCTTT	CASGSTLHLTGNTEAFF
NA	TRBJ2-3	15	TRBV9	NA	TGTGCCAGCAGCGTAGGTGCTAGTTGGTTAGATACGCAGTATTTT	CASSVGASWLDTQYF
NA	TRBJ1-5	15	TRBV27	NA	TGTGCCACCTCTCAAATCGGGGTAGGCTGGCAGCCCCAGCATTTT	CATSQIGVGWQPQHF
TRBD1	TRBJ1-2	16	TRBV25-1	NA	TGTGCCAGCAGTGCGGACAGGGTAGGAAGGAACTATGGCTACACCTTC	CASSADRVGRNYGYTF
NA	TRBJ1-1	16	TRBV5-1	NA	TGCGCCAGCAGCTATAGTCCCGGGACAAAGAACACTGAAGCTTTCTTT	CASSYSPGTKNTEAFF
NA	TRBJ1-2	12	TRBV29-1	few	TGCAGCGCTTCGGATGTCCAGGATGGCTACACCTTC	CSASDVQDGYTF
TRBD1	TRBJ2-7	15	TRBV7-9	NA	TGTGCCAGCAGCAACCTTAGGACAGGGGAGGACGAGCAGTACTTC	CASSNLRTGEDEQYF
NA	TRBJ1-3	14	TRBV6-2/TRBV6-3	NA	TGTGCCAGCAGTTACTCGGGAAATGGAAACACCATATATTTT	CASSYSGNGNTIYF
NA	TRBJ2-7	14	TRBV11-1	NA	TGTGCCAGCAGCTTCTTAACAGGGGAGGGCGAGCAGTACTTC	CASSFLTGEGEQYF
NA	TRBJ2-5	15	TRBV18	NA	TGTGCCAGCTCACCAGAGCTCTCGCCGGGAGAGACCCAGTACTTC	CASSPELSPGETQYF
TRBD2	TRBJ2-2	17	TRBV11-2	NA	TGTGCCAGCAGCTTCCCCGACGGGGGGAGACGCACCGAGGAGCTGTTTTTT	CASSFPDGGRRTEELFF
NA	TRBJ1-1	13	TRBV5-1	NA	TGCGCCAGCAGAGGGGTTTTGGGGACTGAAGCTTTCTTT	CASRGVLGTEAFF
NA	TRBJ1-1	15	TRBV10-2	NA	TGCGCCAGCAGTGATCCGGCAGGTGGACATTTGAATGCTTTCTTT	CASSDPAGGHLNAFF
TRBD1	TRBJ1-1	15	TRBV28	few	TGTGCCAGCAGGCTTACGGGACAGGGGTCCACTGAAGCTTTCTTT	CASRLTGQGSTEAFF
NA	TRBJ1-1	13	TRBV7-9	once	TGTGCCAGCAGACAAGGGGAGAACACTGAAGCTTTCTTT	CASRQGENTEAFF
TRBD1	TRBJ2-5	13	TRBV12-5	few	TGTGCTAGTGGACCGGACAGGGCGGAGACCCAGTACTTC	CASGPDRAETQYF
TRBD1	TRBJ1-5	13	TRBV20-1	once	TGCAGTGCTAGTCAGGGGGCCGTTCAGCCCCAGCATTTT	CSASQGAVQPQHF
TRBD1	TRBJ1-1	14	TRBV6-4	NA	TGTGCCAGCAGTGTGATCCCGGGTAGGGGGCTGGCTTTCTTT	CASSVIPGRGLAFF
NA	TRBJ1-1	17	TRBV10-1	NA	TGCGCCAGCAGTGAGTCGGAATGGGGCAGGGCGAACACTGAAGCTTTCTTT	CASSESEWGRANTEAFF
NA	TRBJ2-7	14	TRBV5-1	NA	TGCGCCAGCCGAGTGGGCCCTAGCTCCTACGAGCAGTACTTC	CASRVGPSSYEQYF